What follows are 32 T cell receptor beta chains derived from one specimen sequenced in a study of graft-versus-host responses after intestinal transplantation. Sequencing used immunoSEQ multiplex PCR; TCRdb keeps in-frame clones, though not all of them. Seen here are 90,000 or so clones, roughly 85% observed once, and the top ten hold 0.8% to 0.9%. These TCRs' antigens remain unknown. The input for sequencing was unstimulated CD4+ T cells sorted from spleen or lymph node cells, taken before intestinal transplant. The receptors derive from a human donor who received an intestinal transplant.

The V call is TRBV5-1, the J call TRBJ2-1; weak D call: TRBD2 (7 bases). V was pared by 3 bases and J by 6 bases, with 13 bases between. CDR1 and CDR2 (germline): SGHRS, YFSETQ. The CDR3 loop spans 14 amino acids. CDR3 nucleotide sequence: TGCGCCAGCAGCTGGGGGGGCGTTGGCAATGAGCAGTTCTTC. Translation gives CASSWGGVGNEQFF.

The chain uses TRBV19 and TRBJ2-1; possibly TRBD2 for D (5 bases). This CDR3 contains 11 residues. Germline V lookup: CDR1 LNHDA, CDR2 SQIVND (reference sequence). Trimming took 9 bases from V and 13 from J, leaving 16 bases between them. The CDR3: CASTVANRQFF. CDR3 nucleotide sequence: TGTGCCAGCACCGTAGCGAACCGCCAGTTCTTC.

This chain connects TRBV15 to TRBJ1-6; 8 positions match TRBD1. CDR3 length: 16 residues. Per germline, CDR1 LNHNV and CDR2 YYDKDF (reference sequence). The junction had 8 bases not matched to a gene; V was cut back by 0 bases and J by 10 bases. In nucleotides, the CDR3 is TGTGCCACCAGCAGAGATCAGGGGGCGGCAGGATCACCCCTCCACTTT. Protein: CATSRDQGAAGSPLHF.

The V gene is TRBV18, the J gene TRBJ1-5, with D possibly being TRBD1 (5 bases). Trimming pared 3 bases from V and 6 bases from J, leaving 12 bases between. This CDR3 region has 14 residues. Per the germline V gene, CDR1 is KGHSH and CDR2 is LQKENI. CDR3 sequence (DNA): TGTGCCAGCTCACCGGGGGGTTGGGGTCAGCCCCAGCATTTT. Amino acids: CASSPGGWGQPQHF.

The chain recombines TRBV18 with TRBJ1-4; D may be TRBD1 (5 bases). Germline V lookup: CDR1 KGHSH, CDR2 LQKENI. V was shortened by 6 bases and J by 7 bases, with 15 bases between the two germline ends. This CDR3 is 14 amino acids long. The CDR3: CASSLDGGREKLFF. The CDR3 bases are TGTGCCAGCTCGCTGGACGGGGGTCGTGAAAAACTGTTTTTT.

This clone was seen only a few times. The V and J genes are TRBV5-1 and TRBJ2-1; TRBD1 matches 7 bases. Trimming at V came to 2 bases and at J to 1 base, leaving 6 bases not matched to a gene. The germline gives CDR1 SGHRS, CDR2 YFSETQ. The length of the CDR3 is 16 residues. The CDR3 nucleotides read TGCGCCAGCAGCTTACGAGGGGGCAGTTCCTACAATGAGCAGTTCTTC. Translation: CASSLRGGSSYNEQFF.

This clone showed up just once. The V and J genes are TRBV9 and TRBJ2-7; D might be TRBD1 (6 bases). Germline V CDR1 and CDR2: SGDLS, YYNGEE. Trimming cost V 4 bases and J 2 bases, with 16 bases left between them. The CDR3 contains 15 residues. For the CDR3, the DNA is TGTGCCAGCAGCACTCATTACACAGGGCCCTACGAGCAGTACTTC. Its translation: CASSTHYTGPYEQYF.

The gene calls are TRBV5-4 and TRBJ1-1; 7 bases agree with TRBD1. V was pared by 4 bases and J by 6 bases, with 12 bases of the junction left unmatched. Per germline, CDR1 SGHNT and CDR2 YYREEE (reference sequence). The CDR3 runs 15 residues. The CDR3 sequence is CASSGRQGLYSEAFF. CDR3 bases: TGTGCCAGCAGCGGTAGACAGGGCCTTTATTCTGAAGCTTTCTTT.

This clone was counted only a few times. The same CDR3 can be traced to other DNA sequences in this sample. J is TRBJ2-1 and V is TRBV19; TRBD2 agrees at 10 bases. Trimming took 5 bases from V and 4 from J; bases not matched to a gene: 5. This CDR3 spans 15 amino acids. Per the germline V gene, CDR1 is LNHDA and CDR2 is SQIVND (reference sequence). As DNA, the CDR3 is TGTGCCAGTAGTGCGGGGACTAGCGCTTACAATGAGCAGTTCTTC. Translation: CASSAGTSAYNEQFF. Full variable domain (remainder filled in from reference TRBV19 and TRBJ2-1): DGGITQSPKYLFRKEGQNVTLSCEQNLNHDAMYWYRQDPGQGLRLIYYSQIVNDFQKGDIAEGYSVSREKKESFPLTVTSAQKNPTAFYLCASSAGTSAYNEQFFGPGTRLTVL.

The chain carries TRBV5-1 and TRBJ2-2; D is unresolved. CDR1 SGHRS and CDR2 YFSETQ come from the germline V gene. The CDR3 runs 14 residues. The germline V and J ends were trimmed by 0 bases and 4 bases, with 7 bases remaining between them. The CDR3 protein is CASSLDPGTGELFF. The CDR3 DNA sequence: TGCGCCAGCAGCTTGGACCCCGGCACCGGGGAGCTGTTTTTT.

Here the CDR3 DNA reads TGCGCCAGCAGCCCCCTAGTAGGGGAGGAAGAGCAGTTCTTC. Amino acids: CASSPLVGEEEQFF. This rearrangement joins TRBV5-1 to TRBJ2-1; possibly TRBD2 for D (6 bases). Germline-derived CDR1 and CDR2 are SGHRS and YFSETQ. The CDR3 is 14 residues long. V lost 4 bases to trimming and J lost 10 bases, with 18 bases between them.

This sequence joins TRBV28 and TRBJ1-2; 8 bases are a match to TRBD1. The CDR3 runs 15 residues. CDR1 is MDHEN and CDR2 is SYDVKM in the germline V gene. V lost 2 bases and J lost 4; bases outside the gene matches: 6. The CDR3 sequence is CASSLPGQGGYGYTF. CDR3 nucleotides: TGTGCCAGCAGTTTACCTGGACAGGGAGGCTATGGCTACACCTTC.

The chain is built from TRBV6-1 and TRBJ1-6; the D gene is possibly TRBD1 (6 bases). CDR1 is MNHNS, CDR2 SASEGT, per germline. Trimming removed 4 bases at V and 8 bases at J, with 12 bases between. CDR3 length: 14 amino acids. This chain's CDR3 is CASSGRGRDSPLHF. In nucleotides, the CDR3 is TGTGCCAGCAGTGGCAGGGGAAGGGATTCACCCCTCCACTTT.

The genes are TRBV6-6 and TRBJ1-1; D unresolved. This CDR3 contains 11 residues. V lost 6 bases to trimming and J lost 3 bases, with 5 bases between them. Germline CDR1 reads MNHNY; CDR2 reads SVGAGI (reference sequence). The CDR3 nucleotides are TGTGCCAGCAGGTTCGACACTGAAGCTTTCTTT. Translation gives CASRFDTEAFF.

Worth noting for this clone: Here the CDR3 omits its conserved ending phenylalanine or tryptophan, so a read error is the likely source. This chain connects TRBV7-3 to TRBJ2-3; 10 bases line up with TRBD2. Germline CDR1 and CDR2: SGHTA and FQGTGA. The CDR3 is 15 amino acids. The V gene end was trimmed by 5 bases and the J gene end by 3 bases; junction bases not matched to a gene: 5. CDR3 amino acids: CASSLAGEGTDTQYL. In DNA form, the CDR3 reads TGTGCCAGCAGCCTAGCGGGAGAGGGGACAGATACGCAGTATCTT.

This clone was counted a few times. In the same sample, other DNA sequences code for this CDR3. The chain couples TRBV28 to TRBJ2-7; D is possibly TRBD1 (6 bases). This CDR3 comprises 13 residues. Germline V gene lookup returns CDR1 MDHEN and CDR2 SYDVKM. Trimming removed 5 bases at V and 2 bases at J, with 10 bases between. CDR3 region: CASSPGQTYEQYF. The CDR3 DNA sequence: TGTGCCAGCAGTCCCGGACAGACCTACGAGCAGTACTTC.

The chain has TRBV6-5 and TRBJ2-1; TRBD2 matches at 12 bases. The germline V gene has CDR1 MNHEY and CDR2 SVGAGI. J lost 4 bases, V lost 6 bases, and 4 bases had no gene match. The CDR3 is 15 amino acids. CDR3 in amino acids: CASRSGLAGYNEQFF. In nucleotides, the CDR3 is TGTGCCAGCAGATCGGGACTAGCGGGTTACAATGAGCAGTTCTTC.

The chain joins TRBV19 to TRBJ2-1; 14 bases fit TRBD2. After removal of 4 bases from V and 7 bases from J, the junction contained 6 bases not matched to a gene. Germline values: CDR1 LNHDA, CDR2 SQIVND (reference sequence). This CDR3 has 16 residues. Written as DNA, the CDR3 is TGTGCCAGTAGTAAGCCCGGGACTAGCGGGAGAAATGAGCAGTTCTTC. As protein: CASSKPGTSGRNEQFF.

V and J are TRBV7-8 and TRBJ2-7, with 11 bases matching TRBD1. V shed 0 bases and J 7 bases; nucleotides not matched to a gene: 5. Germline-derived CDR1 and CDR2 are SGHVS and FQNEAQ. CDR3 length: 15 residues. CDR3 nucleotide sequence: TGTGCCAGCAGCTTAGCAGGGACAGGGGGTGTTGAGCAGTACTTC. It is translated as CASSLAGTGGVEQYF.

The chain carries TRBV5-1 and TRBJ2-1; 9 bases are shared with TRBD2. V trimming: 3 bases; J trimming: 0 bases; junction bases outside the gene matches: 4. The germline gives CDR1 SGHRS, CDR2 YFSETQ. The CDR3 sequence is 16 residues long. CDR3 sequence (DNA): TGCGCCAGCAGCTCAAGGCGGGGGGGCTCCTACAATGAGCAGTTCTTC. Protein: CASSSRRGGSYNEQFF.

V usage is TRBV7-2 and J usage is TRBJ2-5, with 8 bases aligning to TRBD2. Trimming removed 5 bases from V and 7 bases from J; junction bases left unmatched: 6. CDR1 and CDR2 from the germline V gene are SGHTA and FQGNSA. This CDR3 is 13 amino acids long. CDR3 DNA sequence: TGTGCCAGCAGCCCGACTAGCGCGGCGACCCAGTACTTC. This encodes CASSPTSAATQYF.

The V call is TRBV6-5, the J call TRBJ1-3; D is uncertain. The V end was cut by 4 bases, the J end by 4 bases, with 14 bases between. The CDR3 runs 15 residues. CDR1 and CDR2 (germline): MNHEY, SVGAGI. Here the CDR3 DNA reads TGTGCCAGCAGTTCCCGTGTCCCCGGGGGAAACACCATATATTTT. It yields the protein CASSSRVPGGNTIYF.

The chain has TRBV2 and TRBJ1-5; 9 nucleotides match TRBD1. CDR1 and CDR2 (germline): SNHLY, FYNNEI. The V and J ends lost 6 bases and 5 bases, in that order; junction bases with no gene match: 11. The length of the CDR3 is 16 residues. CDR3 in amino acids: CASSLPSGTGYQPQHF. The CDR3 DNA sequence: TGTGCCAGCAGCCTACCTAGTGGGACAGGGTATCAGCCCCAGCATTTT.

V usage is TRBV7-6 and J usage is TRBJ1-4, with 7 bases fitting TRBD1. CDR1 is SGHVS, CDR2 FNYEAQ, per germline. J lost 4 bases, V lost 2 bases, and 4 bases had no gene match. The CDR3 has 15 residues. The DNA of the CDR3 is TGTGCCAGCAGCTTAACAGGGGATATTAATGAAAAACTGTTTTTT. Protein product: CASSLTGDINEKLFF.

The chain links TRBV5-1 to TRBJ2-3; 7 bases fit TRBD2. V was clipped by 5 bases and J by 6 bases; unmatched bases: 12. CDR1 and CDR2 (germline): SGHRS, YFSETQ. The CDR3 has 15 residues. The CDR3 sequence: CASSWSGALGDTQYF. CDR3 in DNA: TGCGCCAGCAGTTGGAGCGGGGCCCTTGGGGATACGCAGTATTTT.

V is TRBV18 and J is TRBJ2-7; no clear D. Germline values: CDR1 KGHSH, CDR2 LQKENI. Trimming stripped 1 base from V and 2 bases from J, with 9 bases between. This CDR3 has 14 residues. DNA for the CDR3: TGTGCCAGCTCACCACGCGGCAACCCCTACGAGCAGTACTTC. Its protein is CASSPRGNPYEQYF. The complete variable domain, with remaining parts taken from reference TRBV18 and TRBJ2-7, reads NAGVMQNPRHLVRRRGQEARLRCSPMKGHSHVYWYRQLPEEGLKFMVYLQKENIIDESGMPKERFSAEFPKEGPSILRIQQVVRGDSAAYFCASSPRGNPYEQYFGPGTRLTVT.

This clone was seen a few times. The rearrangement joins TRBV20-1 to TRBJ2-1; tentative D call: TRBD1 (5 bases). Germline CDR1 and CDR2: DFQATT and SNEGSKA (reference sequence). Trimming took 6 bases from V and 8 from J, leaving 11 bases between them. CDR3 size: 11 residues. CDR3: CSAGHTDEQFF. Written as DNA, the CDR3 is TGCAGTGCCGGACATACGGATGAGCAGTTCTTC.

The V call is TRBV7-2, the J call TRBJ2-1, with D possibly being TRBD2 (5 bases). V lost 2 bases and J 5 bases, leaving 10 bases between the germline ends. Germline values: CDR1 SGHTA, CDR2 FQGNSA. The length of the CDR3 is 14 residues. The CDR3 loop reads CASSLRGPNNEQFF. The CDR3 nucleotides read TGTGCCAGCAGCTTAAGAGGGCCAAACAATGAGCAGTTCTTC.

This clone appeared once. The gene calls are TRBV6-5 and TRBJ2-7; D is uncertain. Trimming shortened V by 8 bases and J by 4 bases, and 21 bases separated the two germline ends. CDR3 size: 15 residues. Germline V gene sequence: CDR1 MNHEY, CDR2 SVGAGI. The CDR3 nucleotides read TGTGCCAGCTCATTACACCGGAGTATTGAGTACGAGCAGTACTTC. This gives the protein CASSLHRSIEYEQYF.

The chain combines TRBV27 with TRBJ1-1; D is uncertain. Trimming took 4 bases from V and 6 from J, leaving 12 bases between them. Germline-derived CDR1 and CDR2 are MNHEY and SMNVEV (reference sequence). This CDR3 region has 13 residues. CDR3 protein: CASSSSYYAEAFF. Written as DNA, the CDR3 is TGTGCCAGCAGTTCAAGTTACTACGCTGAAGCTTTCTTT.

The rearrangement uses TRBV7-9 and TRBJ1-6; D is unresolved. Germline V gene lookup returns CDR1 SEHNR and CDR2 FQNEAQ (reference sequence). V lost 0 bases and J 10 bases, leaving 13 bases between the germline ends. The CDR3 is 15 residues long. The CDR3 nucleotides read TGTGCCAGCAGCTTAGCACGAGGGAGCAGGTCACCCCTCCACTTT. Translating gives CASSLARGSRSPLHF.

CDR3 DNA sequence: TGTGCCTGGAGTGTAGACAGTAGTCAGCCCCAGCATTTT. It translates to CAWSVDSSQPQHF. This chain connects TRBV30 to TRBJ1-5; D might be TRBD1 (5 bases). In germline, CDR1 is GTSNPN, CDR2 SVGIG (reference sequence). The V end was cut by 0 bases, the J end by 6 bases, with 9 bases between. The CDR3 loop spans 13 amino acids.